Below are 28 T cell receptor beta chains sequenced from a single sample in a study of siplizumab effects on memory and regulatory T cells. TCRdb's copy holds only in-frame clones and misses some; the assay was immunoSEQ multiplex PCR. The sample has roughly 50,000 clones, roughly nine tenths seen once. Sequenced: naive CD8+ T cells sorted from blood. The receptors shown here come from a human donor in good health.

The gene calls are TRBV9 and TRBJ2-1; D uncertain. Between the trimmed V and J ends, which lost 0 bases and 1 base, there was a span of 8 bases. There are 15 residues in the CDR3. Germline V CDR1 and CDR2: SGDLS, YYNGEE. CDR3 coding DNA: TGTGCCAGCAGCGTAGCTGGGGAATCCTACAATGAGCAGTTCTTC. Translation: CASSVAGESYNEQFF.

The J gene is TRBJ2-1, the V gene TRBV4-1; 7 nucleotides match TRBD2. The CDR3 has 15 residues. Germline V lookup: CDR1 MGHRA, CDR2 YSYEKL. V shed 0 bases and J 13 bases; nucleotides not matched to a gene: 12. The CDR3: CASSQEDWASGQQFF. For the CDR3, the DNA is TGCGCCAGCAGCCAAGAAGATTGGGCTAGCGGACAACAGTTCTTC.

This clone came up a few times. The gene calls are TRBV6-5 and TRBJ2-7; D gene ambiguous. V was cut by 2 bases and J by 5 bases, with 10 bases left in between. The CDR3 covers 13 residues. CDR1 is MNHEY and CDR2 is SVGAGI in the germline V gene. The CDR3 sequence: CASSYAIWNEQYF. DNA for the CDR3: TGTGCCAGCAGTTACGCCATATGGAACGAGCAGTACTTC.

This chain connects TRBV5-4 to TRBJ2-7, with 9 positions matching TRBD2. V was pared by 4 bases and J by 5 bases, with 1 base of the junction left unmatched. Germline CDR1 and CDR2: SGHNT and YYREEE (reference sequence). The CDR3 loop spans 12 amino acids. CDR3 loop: CASSIAGDEQYF. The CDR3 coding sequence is TGTGCCAGCAGCATAGCGGGAGACGAGCAGTACTTC.

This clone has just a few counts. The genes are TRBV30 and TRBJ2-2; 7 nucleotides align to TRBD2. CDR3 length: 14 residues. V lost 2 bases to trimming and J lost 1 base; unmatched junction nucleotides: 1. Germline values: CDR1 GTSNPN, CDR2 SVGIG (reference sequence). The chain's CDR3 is CAWSIAGNTGELFF. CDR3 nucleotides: TGTGCCTGGAGTATAGCGGGGAACACCGGGGAGCTGTTTTTT. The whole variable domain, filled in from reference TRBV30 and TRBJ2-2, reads SQTIHQWPATLVQPVGSPLSLECTVEGTSNPNLYWYRQAAGRGLQLLFYSVGIGQISSEVPQNLSASRPQDRQFILSSKKLLLSDSGFYLCAWSIAGNTGELFFGEGSRLTVL.

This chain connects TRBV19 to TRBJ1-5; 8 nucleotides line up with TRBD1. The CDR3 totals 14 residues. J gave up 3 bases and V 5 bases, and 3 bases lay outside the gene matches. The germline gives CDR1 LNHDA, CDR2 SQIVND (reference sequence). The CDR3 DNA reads TGTGCCAGTAGTCACAGGGGGTTCAATCAGCCCCAGCATTTT. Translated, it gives CASSHRGFNQPQHF.

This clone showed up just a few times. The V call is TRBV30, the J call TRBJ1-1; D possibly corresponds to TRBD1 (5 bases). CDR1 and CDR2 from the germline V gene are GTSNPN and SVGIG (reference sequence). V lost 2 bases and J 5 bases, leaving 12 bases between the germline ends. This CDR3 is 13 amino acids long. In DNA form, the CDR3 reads TGTGCCTGGAGTTACGGGGACCGGACTGAAGCTTTCTTT. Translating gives CAWSYGDRTEAFF.

The CDR3 nucleotides read TGTGCCAGCAGCTCCGGACTAGCGCCCGGGGAGCTGTTTTTT. Protein product: CASSSGLAPGELFF. The gene calls are TRBV7-6 and TRBJ2-2; TRBD2 agrees at 9 bases. Germline V gene data show CDR1 as SGHVS and CDR2 as FNYEAQ. V trimming: 4 bases; J trimming: 6 bases; junction bases outside the gene matches: 3. The CDR3 covers 14 residues.

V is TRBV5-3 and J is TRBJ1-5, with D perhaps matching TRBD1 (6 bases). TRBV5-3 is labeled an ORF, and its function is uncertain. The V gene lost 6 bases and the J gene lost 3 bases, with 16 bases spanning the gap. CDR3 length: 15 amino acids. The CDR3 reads CARNVRQDNNQPQHF. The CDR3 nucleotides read TGTGCCAGAAATGTTAGACAGGACAACAATCAGCCCCAGCATTTT.

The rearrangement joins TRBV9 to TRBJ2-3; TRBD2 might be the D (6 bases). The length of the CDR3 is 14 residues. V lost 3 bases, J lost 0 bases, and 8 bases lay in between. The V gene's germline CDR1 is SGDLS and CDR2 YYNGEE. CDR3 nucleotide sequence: TGTGCCAGCAGCGGGCGGGACAGCACAGATACGCAGTATTTT. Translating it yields CASSGRDSTDTQYF.

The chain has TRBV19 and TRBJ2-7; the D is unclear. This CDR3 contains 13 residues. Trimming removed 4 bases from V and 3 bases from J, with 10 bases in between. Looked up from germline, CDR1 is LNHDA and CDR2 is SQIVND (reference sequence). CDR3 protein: CASSTQNFYEQYF. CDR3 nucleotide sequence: TGTGCCAGTAGTACCCAAAACTTCTACGAGCAGTACTTC.

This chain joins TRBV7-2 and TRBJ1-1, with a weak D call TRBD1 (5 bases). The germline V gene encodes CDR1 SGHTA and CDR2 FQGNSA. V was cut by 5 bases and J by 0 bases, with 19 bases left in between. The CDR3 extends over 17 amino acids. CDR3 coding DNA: TGTGCCAGCAGCCCAGAGGGGCACACTAGTATGAACACTGAAGCTTTCTTT. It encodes CASSPEGHTSMNTEAFF.

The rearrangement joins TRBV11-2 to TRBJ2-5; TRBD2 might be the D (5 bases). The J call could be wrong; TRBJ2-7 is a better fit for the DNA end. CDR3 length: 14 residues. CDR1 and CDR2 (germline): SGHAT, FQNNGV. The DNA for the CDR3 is TGTGCCAGCAGCCTGGCGGGCCTCACCTACGAGCAGTACTTC. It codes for CASSLAGLTYEQYF.

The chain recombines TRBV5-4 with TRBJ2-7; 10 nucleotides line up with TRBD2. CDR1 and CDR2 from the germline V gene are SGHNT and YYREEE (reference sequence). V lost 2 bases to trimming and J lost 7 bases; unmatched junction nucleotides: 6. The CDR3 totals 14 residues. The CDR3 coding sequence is TGTGCCAGCAGCTTAGCGGGAGGGCCGAGTGAGCAGTACTTC. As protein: CASSLAGGPSEQYF.

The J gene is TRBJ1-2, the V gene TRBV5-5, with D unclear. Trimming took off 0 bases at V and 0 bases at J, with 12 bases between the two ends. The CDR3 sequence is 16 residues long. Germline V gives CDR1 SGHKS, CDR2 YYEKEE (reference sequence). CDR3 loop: CASSLEATRANYGYTF. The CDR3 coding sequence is TGTGCCAGCAGCTTGGAAGCGACACGCGCTAACTATGGCTACACCTTC.

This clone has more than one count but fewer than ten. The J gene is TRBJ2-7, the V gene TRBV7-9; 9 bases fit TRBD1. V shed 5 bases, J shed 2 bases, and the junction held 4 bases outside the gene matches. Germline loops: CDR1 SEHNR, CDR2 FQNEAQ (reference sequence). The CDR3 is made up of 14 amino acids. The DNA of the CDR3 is TGTGCCAGCAGCGGGGACAGGGCAGCCTACGAGCAGTACTTC. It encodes CASSGDRAAYEQYF.

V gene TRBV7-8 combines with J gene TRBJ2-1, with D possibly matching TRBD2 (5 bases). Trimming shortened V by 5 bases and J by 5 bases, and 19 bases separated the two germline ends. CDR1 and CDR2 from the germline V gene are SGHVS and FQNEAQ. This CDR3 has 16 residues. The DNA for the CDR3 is TGTGCCAGCAGCCCCAGAATGGGAGTAGGTCACAATGAGCAGTTCTTC. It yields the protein CASSPRMGVGHNEQFF.

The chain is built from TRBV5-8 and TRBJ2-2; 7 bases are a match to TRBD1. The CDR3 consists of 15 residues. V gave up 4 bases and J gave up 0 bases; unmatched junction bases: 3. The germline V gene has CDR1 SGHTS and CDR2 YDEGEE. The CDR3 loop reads CASSTGTANTGELFF. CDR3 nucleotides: TGTGCCAGCAGCACCGGGACAGCGAACACCGGGGAGCTGTTTTTT.

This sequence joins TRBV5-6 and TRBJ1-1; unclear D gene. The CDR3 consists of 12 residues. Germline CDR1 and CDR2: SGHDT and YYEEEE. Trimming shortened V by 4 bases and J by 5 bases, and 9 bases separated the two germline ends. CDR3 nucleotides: TGTGCCAGCAGCCTAGTGGGAACTGAAGCTTTCTTT. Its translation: CASSLVGTEAFF.

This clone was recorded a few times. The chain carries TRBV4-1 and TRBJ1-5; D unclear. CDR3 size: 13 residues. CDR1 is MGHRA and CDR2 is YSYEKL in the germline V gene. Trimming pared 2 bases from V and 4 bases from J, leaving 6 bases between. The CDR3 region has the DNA TGCGCCAGCAGCCAATGGTTAAATCAGCCCCAGCATTTT. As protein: CASSQWLNQPQHF.

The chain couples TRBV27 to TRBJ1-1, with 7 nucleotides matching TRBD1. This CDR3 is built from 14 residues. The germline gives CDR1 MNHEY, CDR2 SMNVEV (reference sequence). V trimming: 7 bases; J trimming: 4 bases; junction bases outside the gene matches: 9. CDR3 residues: CASTPGTAGTEAFF. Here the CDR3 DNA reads TGTGCCAGCACCCCCGGGACAGCAGGCACTGAAGCTTTCTTT.

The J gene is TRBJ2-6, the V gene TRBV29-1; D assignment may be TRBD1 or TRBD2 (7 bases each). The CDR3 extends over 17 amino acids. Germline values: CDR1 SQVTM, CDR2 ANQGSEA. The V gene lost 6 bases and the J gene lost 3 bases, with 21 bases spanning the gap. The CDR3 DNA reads TGCAGCGTCCACCAGTGGGAGGGGGCGAGTGGGGCCAACGTCCTGACTTTC. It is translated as CSVHQWEGASGANVLTF.

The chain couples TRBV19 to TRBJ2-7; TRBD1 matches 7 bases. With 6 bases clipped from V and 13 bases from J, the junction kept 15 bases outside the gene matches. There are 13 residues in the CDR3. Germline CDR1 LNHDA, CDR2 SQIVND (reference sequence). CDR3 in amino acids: CASSPGAGGQNYF. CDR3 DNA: TGTGCCAGTAGCCCCGGGGCAGGGGGTCAGAATTACTTC.

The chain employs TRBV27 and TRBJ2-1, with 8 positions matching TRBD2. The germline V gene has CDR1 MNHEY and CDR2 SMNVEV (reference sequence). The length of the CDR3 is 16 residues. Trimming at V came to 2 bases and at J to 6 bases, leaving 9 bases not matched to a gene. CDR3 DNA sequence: TGTGCCAGCAGTTTAAGACTGGGGACTAGAGGCAATGAGCAGTTCTTC. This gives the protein CASSLRLGTRGNEQFF.

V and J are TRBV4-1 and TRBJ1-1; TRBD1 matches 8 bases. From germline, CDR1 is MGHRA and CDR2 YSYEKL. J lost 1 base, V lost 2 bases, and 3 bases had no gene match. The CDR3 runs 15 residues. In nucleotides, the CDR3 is TGCGCCAGCAGCCAATGGACAGGGAAGAACACTGAAGCTTTCTTT. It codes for CASSQWTGKNTEAFF.

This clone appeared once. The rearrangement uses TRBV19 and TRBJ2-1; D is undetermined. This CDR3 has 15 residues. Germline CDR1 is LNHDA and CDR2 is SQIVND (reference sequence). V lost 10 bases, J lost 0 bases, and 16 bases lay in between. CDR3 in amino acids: CATLAYVGSYNEQFF. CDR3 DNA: TGTGCCACCCTCGCGTATGTAGGCTCCTACAATGAGCAGTTCTTC.

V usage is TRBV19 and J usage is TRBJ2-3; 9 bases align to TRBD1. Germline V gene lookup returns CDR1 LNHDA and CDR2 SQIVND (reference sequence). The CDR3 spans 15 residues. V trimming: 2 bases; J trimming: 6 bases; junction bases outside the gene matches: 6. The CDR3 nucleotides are TGTGCCAGTAGTATATGGGGACAGGGTAAGGATACGCAGTATTTT. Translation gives CASSIWGQGKDTQYF.

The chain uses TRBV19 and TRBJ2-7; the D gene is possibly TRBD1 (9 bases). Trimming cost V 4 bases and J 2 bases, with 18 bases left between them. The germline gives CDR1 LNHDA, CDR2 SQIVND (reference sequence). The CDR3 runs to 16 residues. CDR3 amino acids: CASSTKGQGLAYEQYF. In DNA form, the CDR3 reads TGTGCCAGTAGTACAAAGGGACAGGGACTAGCCTACGAGCAGTACTTC.